Each of the 11 T cell receptor beta chains below was sequenced from the same sample in a study of post-analysis software for immune sequencing data. Study-level points and caveats: The five TRBV segments detected at higher frequency in patients than in controls included TRBV5-6, TRBV5-1 and TRBV20-1.

Unique molecular identifiers had been added to the TCR beta cDNA libraries. MiXCR, applied by TCRdb to the PCR reads, yields one record per CDR3 protein. The data hold a few hundred thousand distinct CDR3 sequences, with around a third observed a single time. Antigens for these TCRs are unknown. The sequencing sample was made of blood. The receptors derive from a girl aged 2-17 years with multiple sclerosis.

The V and J genes are TRBV20-1 and TRBJ2-1; 8 nucleotides agree with TRBD1. V gave up 2 bases and J gave up 1 base; unmatched junction bases: 10. The CDR3 runs 17 residues. Germline CDR1 and CDR2: DFQATT and SNEGSKA (reference sequence). CDR3 region: CSARPFPQGESYNEQFF. DNA of the CDR3: TGCAGTGCTAGACCATTCCCACAGGGGGAATCCTACAATGAGCAGTTCTTC.

This clonotype occurred a few times. The chain is built from TRBV10-1 and TRBJ2-1, with D maybe TRBD1 (5 bases). This CDR3 is 13 amino acids long. V lost 6 bases and J 7 bases, leaving 13 bases between the germline ends. Germline V gene sequence: CDR1 WNHNN, CDR2 SYGVQD (reference sequence). CDR3 in DNA: TGCGCCAGCAGCGTTTTACCAGGGAATGAGCAGTTCTTC. This encodes CASSVLPGNEQFF.

J is TRBJ1-4 and V is TRBV6-5; 7 bases agree with TRBD1. CDR1 is MNHEY, CDR2 SVGAGI, per germline. After removal of 6 bases from V and 6 bases from J, the junction contained 13 bases not matched to a gene. The CDR3 contains 16 residues. This chain's CDR3 is CASSRYQTGSHEKLFF. Here the CDR3 DNA reads TGTGCCAGCAGCCGATATCAGACAGGGTCTCATGAAAAACTGTTTTTT.

This clonotype was detected a few times. The CDR3 reads CASQQENQETQYF. The CDR3 bases are TGTGCCAGCCAACAGGAGAACCAAGAGACCCAGTACTTC. The V gene is TRBV6-2 or TRBV6-3, the J gene TRBJ2-5, with TRBD1 as a possible D gene (5 bases). Per germline, CDR1 MNHEY and CDR2 SVGEGT. Trimming removed 8 bases from V and 0 bases from J, with 10 bases in between. The CDR3 has 13 residues.

This clonotype was counted only a few times. The chain employs TRBV6-6 and TRBJ2-1; tentatively, D is TRBD2 (7 bases). The V gene lost 7 bases and the J gene lost 7 bases, with 23 bases spanning the gap. Germline loops: CDR1 MNHNY, CDR2 SVGAGI (reference sequence). The CDR3 sequence is 16 residues long. CDR3 sequence reads: CASTPVAGAPSNEQFF. As DNA, the CDR3 is TGTGCCAGCACTCCCGTGGCGGGGGCCCCGTCAAATGAGCAGTTCTTC.

This clonotype was seen more than once but under ten times. V gene TRBV12-3 or TRBV12-4 combines with J gene TRBJ2-3; 11 nucleotides match TRBD2. There are 16 residues in the CDR3. With 5 bases clipped from V and 1 base from J, the junction kept 5 bases outside the gene matches. For the CDR3, the DNA is TGTGCCAGCAGTCCCCCGACTAGCGGGGGCACAGATACGCAGTATTTT. Its translation: CASSPPTSGGTDTQYF.

The chain carries TRBV7-2 and TRBJ2-1, with D maybe TRBD1 (5 bases). There are 13 residues in the CDR3. Germline CDR1 reads SGHTA; CDR2 reads FQGNSA. V lost 7 bases and J lost 9, with 16 bases in between. The CDR3 region is CASTPDTAGEQFF. The CDR3 bases are TGTGCCAGCACCCCGGACACGGCAGGTGAGCAGTTCTTC.

This CDR3 is CASSLGQLQHKKLFF. CDR3 nucleotide sequence: TGTGCCAGCAGCTTAGGACAGTTACAACATAAAAAACTGTTTTTT. The rearrangement uses TRBV5-8 and TRBJ1-4; D possibly corresponds to TRBD1 (6 bases). CDR1 SGHTS and CDR2 YDEGEE come from the germline V gene. V was trimmed by 2 bases and J by 9 bases, leaving 17 bases between them. There are 15 residues in the CDR3.

The V gene is TRBV7-3, the J gene TRBJ2-2; D is unclear. Germline loops: CDR1 SGHTA, CDR2 FQGTGA. With 5 bases removed from V and 4 bases from J, the gap between germline ends came to 8 bases. The CDR3 covers 13 residues. The CDR3 sequence is CASSPRSTGELFF. In nucleotides, the CDR3 is TGTGCCAGCAGCCCCAGATCCACCGGGGAGCTGTTTTTT.

This chain joins TRBV6-5 and TRBJ1-5; D is undetermined. The CDR3 contains 16 residues. Trimming removed 5 bases at V and 0 bases at J, with 14 bases between. CDR1 MNHEY and CDR2 SVGAGI come from the germline V gene. This CDR3 is CASSPLRGHSNQPQHF. CDR3 DNA: TGTGCCAGCAGTCCTCTTCGCGGCCATAGCAATCAGCCCCAGCATTTT.

This chain links TRBV2 with TRBJ2-1; TRBD2 aligns across 8 bases. Germline-derived CDR1 and CDR2 are SNHLY and FYNNEI. This CDR3 comprises 17 residues. J gave up 8 bases and V 3 bases, and 15 bases lay outside the gene matches. The CDR3 here is CASSDLPGLGDNDEQFF. CDR3 sequence (DNA): TGTGCCAGCAGTGACCTACCGGGACTAGGGGATAATGATGAGCAGTTCTTC.